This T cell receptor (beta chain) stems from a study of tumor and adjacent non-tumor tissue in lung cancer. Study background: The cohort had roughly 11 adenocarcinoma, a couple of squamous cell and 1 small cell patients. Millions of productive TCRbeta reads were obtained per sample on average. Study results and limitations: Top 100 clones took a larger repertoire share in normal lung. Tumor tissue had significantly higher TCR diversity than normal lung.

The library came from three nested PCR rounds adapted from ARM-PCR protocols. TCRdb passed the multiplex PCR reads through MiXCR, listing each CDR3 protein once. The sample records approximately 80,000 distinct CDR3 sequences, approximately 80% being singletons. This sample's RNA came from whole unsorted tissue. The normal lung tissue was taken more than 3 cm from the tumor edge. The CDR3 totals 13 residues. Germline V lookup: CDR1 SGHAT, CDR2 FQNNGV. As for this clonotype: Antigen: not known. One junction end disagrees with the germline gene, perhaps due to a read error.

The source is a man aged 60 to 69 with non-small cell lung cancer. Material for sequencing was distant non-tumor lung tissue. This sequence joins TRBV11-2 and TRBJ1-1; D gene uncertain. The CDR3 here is CASSLQVGREVFF. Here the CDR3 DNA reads TGTGCCAGCAGCTTGCAAGTAGGTCGTGAAGTTTTCTTT.